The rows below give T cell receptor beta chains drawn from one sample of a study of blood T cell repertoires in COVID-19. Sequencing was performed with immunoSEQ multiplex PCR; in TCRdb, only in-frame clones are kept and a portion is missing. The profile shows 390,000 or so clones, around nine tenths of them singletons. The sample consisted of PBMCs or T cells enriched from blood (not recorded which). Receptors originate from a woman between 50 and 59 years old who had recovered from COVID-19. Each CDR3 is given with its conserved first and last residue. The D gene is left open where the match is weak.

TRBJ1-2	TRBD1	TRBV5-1	CASSITGDYGYTF
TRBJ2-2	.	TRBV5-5	CASSSQHSRPNIGELFF
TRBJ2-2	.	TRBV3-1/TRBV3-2	CASSQSSRVAGELFF
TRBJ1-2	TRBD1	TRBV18	CASSPDITGGRSIYGYTF
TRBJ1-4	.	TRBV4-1	CASSQDRNANEKLFF
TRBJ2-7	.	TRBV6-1	CASSDTGRRPDRSSYEQYF
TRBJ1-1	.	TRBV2	CASRASTEAFF
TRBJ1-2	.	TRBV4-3	CASSQDRQGDGYTF
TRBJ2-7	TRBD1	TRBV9	CASSAGGQGESEQYF
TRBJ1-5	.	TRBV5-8	CASSAGNPDQPQHF
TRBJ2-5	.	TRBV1	CTSRGGPIGTQYF
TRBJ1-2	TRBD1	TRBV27	CASSRTGGNGYTF
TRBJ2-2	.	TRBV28	CASSLSQGLTGELFF
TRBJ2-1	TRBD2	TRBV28	CASRPGTRRFNEQFF
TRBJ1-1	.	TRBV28	CASSPFTRNTEAFF
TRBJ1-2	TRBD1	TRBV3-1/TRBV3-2	CASSQGFPGQSSYGYTF
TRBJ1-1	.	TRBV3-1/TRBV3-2	CASSQDPQGRTEAFF
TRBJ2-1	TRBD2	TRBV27	CASSQRPGLAGVTEQFF
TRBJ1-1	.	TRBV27	CASSSNDGSSTNTEAFF
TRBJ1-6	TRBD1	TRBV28	CAIRTGNNSPLHF
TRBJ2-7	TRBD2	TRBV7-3	CASSFAAGDLYEQYF
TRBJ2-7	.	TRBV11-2	CASSPSLEQYF
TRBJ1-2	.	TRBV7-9	CASSLDNIRYTF
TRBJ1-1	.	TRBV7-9	CASSLAAVNTEAFF
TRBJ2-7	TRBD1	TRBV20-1	CSASSPGQVVEQYF
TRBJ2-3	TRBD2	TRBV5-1	CASRSPRGGSTDTQYF
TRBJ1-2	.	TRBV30	CAWSVPGNLGYTF
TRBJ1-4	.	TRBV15	CATSRDGLGGEKLFF
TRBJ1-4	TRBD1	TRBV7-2	CASRSGQGRINEKLFF
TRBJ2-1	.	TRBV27	CASSSPGRFYNEQFF
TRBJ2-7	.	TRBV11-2	CASTRTAGLFEQYF
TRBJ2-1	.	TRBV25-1	CASSERRAYNEQFF
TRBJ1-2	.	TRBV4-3	CASSQGSTAKNYGYTF
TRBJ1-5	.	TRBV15	CATSRDGGSNQPQHF
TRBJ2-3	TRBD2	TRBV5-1	CASSSGAGGSLTADTQYF
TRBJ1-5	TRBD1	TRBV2	CASMFDRGNQPQHF
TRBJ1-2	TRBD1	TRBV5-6	CASSMTGGYTF
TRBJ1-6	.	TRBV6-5	CATSRLYNSPLHF
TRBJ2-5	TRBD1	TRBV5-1	CASSSGGSGTGFETQYF
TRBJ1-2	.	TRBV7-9	CASSWQGWEGGYTF
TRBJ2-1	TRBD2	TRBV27	CASTFDGGTNEQFF
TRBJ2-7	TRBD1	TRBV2	CASSELQGDPYEQYF
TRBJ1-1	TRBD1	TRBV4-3	CASSQGPGKGAYTEAFF
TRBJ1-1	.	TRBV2	CASSEGPGRRGAEAFF
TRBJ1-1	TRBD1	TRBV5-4	CASCPSGQGGTEAFF
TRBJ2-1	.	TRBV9	CASSVETVNEQFF
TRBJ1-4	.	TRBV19	CASSTLSRVTNEKLFF
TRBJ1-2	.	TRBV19	CAIRDRLYGYTF
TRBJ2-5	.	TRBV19	CASSIGTWREETQYF
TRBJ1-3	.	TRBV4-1	CASSQDLSGGNTIYF
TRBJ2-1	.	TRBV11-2	CASSPLAGGSYNEQFF
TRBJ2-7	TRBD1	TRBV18	CASSRTGSNEQYF
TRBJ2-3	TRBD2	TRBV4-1	CASSQVAGPDTDTQYF